This T cell receptor beta chain derives from a study of cytomegalovirus exposure and HLA in healthy donors. PCR employed 60 Vbeta and 13 Jbeta primers. The assay was immunoSEQ multiplex PCR, and TCRdb's table has in-frame clones only and misses some. The sample spans under 100,000 clones; the ten largest clones claim about 4.6%. The CDR3 is 14 residues long. The ends were cut back, 3 bases at V and 1 base at J, with 11 bases in the middle. Germline V gene data show CDR1 as SGHRS and CDR2 as YFSETQ. With regard to this clone: Its specificity is not known.

Study-level points and caveats: Among TCR beta chains, those listed as cytomegalovirus-associated numbered over 150. It was reported in a later analysis that an Asian-associated ancestry cluster showed fewer N-insertions than the approximately 670-donor mean.

Sequencing used PBMCs. The TCR was taken from a man aged 30 to 39 in good health and CMV-seronegative. The gene calls are TRBV5-1 and TRBJ2-7; D might be TRBD2 (7 bases). In nucleotides, the CDR3 is TGCGCCAGCAGCTGGGGGGGCTCGTCCTACGAGCAGTACTTC. Translated, it gives CASSWGGSSYEQYF.